A single TCR beta chain is shown here with its context. This clonotype has at least ten counts. Its recognized antigen is unknown. Per-nucleotide qualities are absent, and no much larger clonotype sits a single base away. Donors were a few dozen systemically healthy Caucasian individuals from Russia aged about 6 to 100 years. Roughly 9 milliliters of peripheral blood were drawn from each donor into EDTA-treated Vacutainer tubes. PBMCs were isolated by Ficoll-Paque density-gradient centrifugation, with at least 7 million obtained per sample. Total RNA, at least 5 micrograms per sample, was extracted from PBMCs with Trizol reagent. For every donor, flow cytometry on a PBMC aliquot measured the percentage of naive CD45RAhigh/CD27high T cells. The sample originates from a study of blood T cells in healthy people across ages (dated by TCRdb to between 2014 and 2017). About the study as a whole: Template switching captured roughly one uniquely barcoded TCR beta cDNA molecule per two T cells in model experiments. Using deep sequencing normalized with unique cDNA molecular identifiers, the study measured how TCR beta repertoire diversity changes with age. Using the same blood draw, the study looked at two additional independent replicas of 1 million unique cDNA reads for two donors, one aged 18 to 30 and the other aged 80 or older. Donors of different ages were randomly distributed across sequencing lanes to avoid experimental bias. The donors were split into four age groups: young (average about 15 years), middle-aged (roughly 40), aged (around 67) and long-lived (under 85).

The library was produced with 5' RACE. TCRdb shows the sequencer as Illumina HiSeq 2500. A second PCR of roughly 7 to 11 cycles was performed with a sample-barcoded 5' primer and a J-beta primer mix. A unique molecular identifier was introduced onto each TCR beta cDNA molecule by a template-switch 5' adaptor carrying 12 random nucleotides. Each sample yielded at least 3 million CDR3-containing paired-end reads. The Mint cDNA synthesis kit, primed by a TRBC-specific oligonucleotide, was used to synthesize first-strand cDNA from all RNA. All cDNA was treated with uracil-DNA glycosylase and then went through a first 18-cycle PCR with the universal primers M1SS and BC2_uni_R. Per the source publication's procedure: Each sample was normalized by randomly selecting 1 million high-quality reads, each carrying a distinct molecular identifier. Instead of being binned into consensus sequences, reads that shared molecular identifiers were thrown out. MiTCR, run with a Q25 quality threshold and the strictest error-elimination algorithm, handled CDR3 identification, clonotype clustering and error correction. A nonparametric unseen species model with Euler transformation was used to estimate a lower bound on total TCR beta diversity. The public reads were reanalyzed by TCRdb: fastp trimming at Q25, MiXCR alignment, in-frame beta chains only. Merged by CDR3 protein, the rows form single entries marked with the most common genes and DNA. TCRdb's processing, not the authors', yielded these V and J calls. The sample table records 550,000 to 650,000 distinct CDR3 sequences; approximately 30% of these occur just once. The ten top clones hold roughly 14% of the sample.

What the research found in general, with its limitations: A strong correlation was found between observed TCR beta diversity and the percentage of naive T cells measured by flow cytometry. Compared with the aged group, the long-lived group had more naive CD4+ T cells, fewer expanded clones and increased TCR diversity, a pattern suggesting age selection. Conclusive comparison of naive and antigen-experienced compartments was prevented by the profiling of bulk unsorted PBMCs. Estimates of total diversity from one million sequenced T cells were regarded as lower bounds and underestimates. Because the CMV infection status of the donors was unknown, age-related changes in expanded clonotypes may potentially have been confounded. As age increased, observed TCR beta diversity per million T cells dropped in a roughly linear way, and a significant reduction was already evident by age 40.

Spanning cysteine to phenylalanine, the CDR3 consists of 15 amino acids. The kept DNA is CDR3 alone, 45 bases in frame from the first base. V is reduced by 0 bases and J by 3 bases, leaving a spacing of 12 bases between them. For CDR1 and CDR2, the germline V gene lists LGHNA and YSLEER. The sequenced sample was blood. The receptor was isolated from an elderly woman in good health. The rearranged segments are TRBV4-3 and TRBJ2-7; the D gene is perhaps TRBD2, on 6 matching bases. CDR3 reads: CASSQDSRRVYEQYF. The DNA sequence is TGCGCCAGCAGCCAAGATAGCAGGAGGGTCTACGAGCAGTACTTC.